This T cell receptor (beta chain) came from a study of Graves' ophthalmopathy and Graves' hyperthyroidism (dated by TCRdb to the late 2010s). Study-level background: Peripheral blood samples were taken at the time of initial diagnosis, before any treatment was given. To explore V-J signatures that separate ophthalmopathy from hyperthyroidism, a discovery set of 100 patients was enrolled, consisting of fewer than 45 with ophthalmopathy and some 56 with stable hyperthyroidism. TCR beta repertoire signatures were used to distinguish Graves' ophthalmopathy from Graves' hyperthyroidism and to predict progression to ophthalmopathy. An independent validation cohort comprised some 19 hyperthyroidism patients and 15 to 17 patients who later progressed from hyperthyroidism to ophthalmopathy. In total, around 130 blood samples were TCR-sequenced: fewer than 50 ophthalmopathy, some 75 hyperthyroidism and roughly 17 hyperthyroidism-to-ophthalmopathy patients. Following sampling, methimazole starting at 30 mg daily was administered to hyperthyroidism patients, and high-dose intravenous methylprednisolone was administered to ophthalmopathy patients. In more than five hyperthyroidism patients, T-cell repertoires of thyroid tissue and blood were compared.

The germline V gene encodes CDR1 SGHVS and CDR2 FQNEAQ. V loses 8 bases, J loses 8 bases, and the germline ends lie 6 bases apart. The CDR3 runs 10 amino acids, cysteine and phenylalanine included. Only CDR3 DNA is held: 30 bases, read in frame from base 1. Patients with ophthalmopathy had moderately to severely active disease, with a Clinical Activity Score of 3 or more, a NOSPECS grade of 4 or more, and a disease duration of less than 3 months. Patients were excluded if they had other autoimmune diseases, uncontrolled infections, pregnancy or lactation. Diagnosis relied on clinical symptoms, serum thyroxine, TRAb, thyroid ultrasound and orbital computed tomography. Using Ficoll-Paque density gradient centrifugation, PBMCs were isolated from 9.5 to 10 ml of fresh peripheral blood. Trizol reagent was used to extract the total RNA, and its quality was then checked on an Agilent 2100 Bioanalyzer. For repertoire sequencing, the TCR beta CDR3 regions were amplified from RNA transcripts. The first round of RT-PCR was done with HTBI primers and the Qiagen OneStep RT-PCR kit, and was followed by a second round of multiplex PCR, then size selection and purification. Libraries were sequenced on an Illumina HiSeq2000 using paired-end 100 bp reads. On the study's bioinformatics: SOAPnuke was used for read processing, and reads with adapters, uncalled bases, a mean Phred below 15, or no exact constant-primer or identifier match were discarded. COPE v1.2.5 was used to merge the high-quality paired reads. Unique nucleotide sequences were defined as clonotypes and aligned to IMGT TRB V, D and J references using MiTCR v1.1. Analysis was restricted to V-J combinations with a frequency above 0.0001, which covered approximately 99% of repertoires. A TCR clonal expansion and chaos score per V-J combination was defined as the ratio of F50 clonal expansion to chaos observed in the TCRdist matrix. Welch's t-statistics and random forest were used to reduce the features to around 13 V-J combinations, which were then used as input to a naive Bayes classifier. The Morisita-Horn index was used to measure how similar the thyroid and blood repertoires were. TCRdb applied fastp at Q25 and MiXCR to the public reads, then kept only in-frame beta chains. Records with the same CDR3 protein are collapsed into one entry carrying the most frequent genes and DNA. TCRdb, rather than the study authors, made the V and J calls. Counted in this sample were some 240,000 distinct CDR3 sequences; around 45% of them appeared once. Around 43% of the sample is held by the ten biggest clonotypes.

Beyond this particular receptor, the publication reports: In cross-validation, the 13-signature model distinguished ophthalmopathy from stable hyperthyroidism with less than 90% sensitivity and 81% to 82% specificity, while in the test set the corresponding values were about 79% and 69%. Most of the expanded thyroid clonotypes with a frequency above 0.001 were also detected in blood, and it was suggested that the thyroid immune response may be reflected by blood repertoires. Sample size was not statistically predetermined, and group allocation was not concealed from the investigators. In validation, the model predicted ophthalmopathy progression with more than 70% sensitivity and roughly 72% specificity; approximately 12 predicted patients were CT-confirmed with GO in a median of approximately six months.

There are a few counts of this clonotype. Its antigen has not been determined. No per-base quality is available; no much larger clone lies one base away. This sequence uses TRBV7-8 and TRBJ2-2, with the D gene not confidently named. This TCR derives from an adult man with Graves' ophthalmopathy. The material sequenced was peripheral blood. CDR3 reads: CASARGELFF. The DNA sequence reads TGTGCCAGCGCTAGGGGGGAGCTGTTTTTT.